The next 8 T cell receptor beta chains were all read from a single sample in a study of shared clonotypes between healthy human individuals. Clones were read by immunoSEQ multiplex PCR, and TCRdb kept only the in-frame ones, dropping some. The data contain approximately 1.5 million clones, approximately 98% of them singletons. Specimen: naive CD4+ T cells sorted from blood. Indicated subset: CD45RA+ positively selected. These receptors were taken from a man aged 25-45 years in good health.

This chain connects TRBV30 to TRBJ1-4; TRBD1 is a possible D gene (6 bases). Germline V gives CDR1 GTSNPN, CDR2 SVGIG (reference sequence). The germline V and J ends were trimmed by 0 bases and 9 bases, with 23 bases remaining between them. The CDR3 is 17 amino acids. CDR3 coding DNA: TGTGCCTGGAGTGTAAAGGGGGATTCGGTCCTCGGGAAAAAACTGTTTTTT. Translated, it gives CAWSVKGDSVLGKKLFF.

V usage is TRBV19 and J usage is TRBJ2-1, with TRBD1 identical over 9 bases. J was trimmed by 7 bases and V by 3 bases; bases with no gene match: 7. This CDR3 comprises 15 residues. CDR1 LNHDA and CDR2 SQIVND come from the germline V gene (reference sequence). The CDR3 nucleotides are TGTGCCAGTAGTATCTATGGCGGACAGGGGAATGAGCAGTTCTTC. Amino acid sequence: CASSIYGGQGNEQFF. The full variable domain, with the rest looked up from reference TRBV19 and TRBJ2-1, is DGGITQSPKYLFRKEGQNVTLSCEQNLNHDAMYWYRQDPGQGLRLIYYSQIVNDFQKGDIAEGYSVSREKKESFPLTVTSAQKNPTAFYLCASSIYGGQGNEQFFGPGTRLTVL.

The chain is built from TRBV19 and TRBJ2-1; 8 bases are a match to TRBD2. Germline V lookup: CDR1 LNHDA, CDR2 SQIVND (reference sequence). The CDR3 extends over 15 amino acids. V trimming: 6 bases; J trimming: 4 bases; junction bases outside the gene matches: 8. CDR3 sequence: CASRQSGRDYNEQFF. DNA of the CDR3: TGTGCCAGTAGACAGAGCGGGAGAGATTACAATGAGCAGTTCTTC.

The genes are TRBV9 and TRBJ2-3, with 12 bases matching TRBD2. Germline V lookup: CDR1 SGDLS, CDR2 YYNGEE. Germline trimming cut 2 bases from V and 5 bases from J; bases unmatched to any gene: 6. The CDR3 sequence is 16 residues long. The CDR3 here is CASSVTSGSFKDTQYF. In DNA, the CDR3 is TGTGCCAGCAGCGTGACTAGCGGGAGTTTCAAAGATACGCAGTATTTT.

The V and J genes are TRBV18 and TRBJ1-5; a weak D match, TRBD1 (5 bases). Germline-derived CDR1 and CDR2 are KGHSH and LQKENI. The V end was cut by 0 bases, the J end by 0 bases, with 9 bases between. The CDR3 is 16 residues long. In DNA, the CDR3 is TGTGCCAGCTCACCACCTGGGGGGGATAGCAATCAGCCCCAGCATTTT. Amino acids: CASSPPGGDSNQPQHF.

V is TRBV18 and J is TRBJ2-7; the match to TRBD1 covers 8 bases. From germline, CDR1 is KGHSH and CDR2 LQKENI. This CDR3 spans 14 amino acids. Losses at the gene ends were 4 bases for V and 2 bases for J; bases not matched to a gene: 4. CDR3 sequence (DNA): TGTGCCAGCTCACGGGGCAGGGGGCCCTACGAGCAGTACTTC. Its protein is CASSRGRGPYEQYF.

This clone showed up just once. This chain joins TRBV28 and TRBJ2-7; 13 bases map to TRBD2. The CDR3 runs to 17 residues. Trimming removed 4 bases from V and 0 bases from J; junction bases left unmatched: 6. CDR1 and CDR2 from the germline V gene are MDHEN and SYDVKM. DNA of the CDR3: TGTGCCAGCAGTTCAGGACTAGCGGGGGTTAGCTCCTACGAGCAGTACTTC. Encoded protein: CASSSGLAGVSSYEQYF. Together with reference TRBV28 and TRBJ2-7, the CDR3 gives the full variable domain: DVKVTQSSRYLVKRTGEKVFLECVQDMDHENMFWYRQDPGLGLRLIYFSYDVKMKEKGDIPEGYSVSREKKERFSLILESASTNQTSMYLCASSSGLAGVSSYEQYFGPGTRLTVT.

As concerns this clone: The sample carries other DNA sequences with the same CDR3. This chain links TRBV18 with TRBJ2-7, with 10 bases fitting TRBD2. CDR3 size: 16 residues. The germline V gene has CDR1 KGHSH and CDR2 LQKENI. J lost 1 base, V lost 2 bases, and 5 bases had no gene match. CDR3 sequence reads: CASSPGLAGASYEQYF. The CDR3 nucleotides read TGTGCCAGCTCACCAGGGCTAGCGGGAGCGTCCTACGAGCAGTACTTC.